This T cell receptor (beta chain) was captured by sequencing in a study of cytomegalovirus exposure and HLA in healthy donors (dated by TCRdb to the late 2010s). In the study overall: The 666 repertoires of the first cohort and the approximately 130 validation repertoires were produced on the same platform, according to a later analysis. High-throughput TCR immunosequencing, statistical association of individual TCRs with disease status, and machine learning were combined to predict cytomegalovirus infection status. A separate validation cohort of some 130 different subjects was used in addition to the roughly 700-subject first cohort. The study was designed to test whether signatures of past pathogen exposure could be identified by cataloging public T cell receptors. Overall results and qualifications from the work: A total of 150 or so TCR beta chains were listed by the study as associated with cytomegalovirus. All 120 repertoires were used to score co-occurrence in the validation cohort in a later analysis, because that analysis had no HLA typing for the cohort. Of the cluster scores, roughly 95% were above 0 in a later analysis, which found that TCRs clustered in the first cohort also tended to co-occur in the 120 validation repertoires. The authors suggested that the approach could potentially be generalized to other disease states and immunological phenotypes. Three of the identified cytomegalovirus-associated TCR beta chains were confirmed in vitro to be specific for cytomegalovirus antigens. Most TCR sequences were seen in very few donors, while some public TCRs were found in many individuals. The classifier was reported to diagnose cytomegalovirus status with high specificity and sensitivity in both the original cohort and the validation cohort.

Donors formed part of the validation cohort, which comprised 120 subjects and was distinct from the first cohort of under 750 subjects. To prepare the library, the immunoSEQ multiplex PCR assay was applied. The source study handled its data this way. A statistical classification framework was built to diagnose cytomegalovirus status from the catalog of TCR beta chain sequences. Sourced from immuneACCESS, this table was stored by TCRdb with only in-frame sequences that have V and J called. A share of the clones is absent; for the studies checked, an unresolved V gene accounts for under half, and the remainder has no known explanation. The V and J calls and clone size come from that table; D and trimming were worked out from the DNA. The sample includes some 250,000 clones, with 90% observed a single time. Jointly, the top ten make up under 0.4% of the sample. Regarding this clone: Which antigen it targets is not known. No per-base quality is available; no much larger clone lies one base away.

In the germline V gene (reference sequence), CDR1 corresponds to SEHNR and CDR2 to FQNEAQ. The CDR3 contains 15 residues, cysteine and phenylalanine counted. CDR3 DNA is the only sequence kept; it has 45 bases, read in frame from the first base. The junction shows trimming of 1 base on V and 3 bases on J, and the gene matches do not reach 5 bases of it. The rearrangement combines TRBV7-9 with TRBJ2-7; 8 bases in between match TRBD1. The receptor comes from a woman aged 18-29 years in good health and CMV-seronegative. The sample was PBMCs. The base sequence is TGTGCCAGCAGCTTAGGGACAGGGCTGTACTACGAGCAGTACTTC. This yields the protein CASSLGTGLYYEQYF.